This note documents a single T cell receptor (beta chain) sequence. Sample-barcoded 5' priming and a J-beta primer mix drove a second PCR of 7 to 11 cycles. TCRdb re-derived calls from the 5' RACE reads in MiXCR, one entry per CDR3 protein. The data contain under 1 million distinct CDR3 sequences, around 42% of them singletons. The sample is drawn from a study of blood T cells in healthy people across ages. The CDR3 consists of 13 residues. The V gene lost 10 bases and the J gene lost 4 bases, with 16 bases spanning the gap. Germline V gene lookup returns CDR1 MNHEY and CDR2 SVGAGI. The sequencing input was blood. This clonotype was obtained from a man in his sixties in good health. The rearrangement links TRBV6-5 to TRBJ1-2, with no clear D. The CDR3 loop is CATSPHAGYGYTF. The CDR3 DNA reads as TGTGCCACCTCCCCGCATGCAGGCTATGGCTACACCTTC.